This is a list of T cell receptor beta chains from one sample in a study of vaccination and CD4 T cells after COVID-19. TCRdb called the PCR reads again in MiXCR, with one record for every CDR3 protein. The table shows roughly 15,000 distinct CDR3 sequences, with roughly 50% occurring only once. Their antigen targets remain unknown. The specimen comprised cultured CD4+ T cells from blood, sampled after SARS-CoV-2 vaccination. These TCRs come from a human donor with COVID-19. Both conserved end residues are part of each CDR3. Some rows have no size entry. The others give once, few or many, or a class for an expanded clone.

j_call,clone_size,v_call,cdr3_aa
TRBJ2-1,.,TRBV7-2,CASSDRRADNEQFF
TRBJ1-2,.,TRBV27,CASHRAGLGGYTF
TRBJ1-1,.,TRBV27,CASTRTGGLTEAFF
TRBJ1-2,.,TRBV28,CASRGGGLSNYGYTF
TRBJ2-7,.,TRBV27,CASSPTGTTISYEQYF
TRBJ1-6,.,TRBV11-2,CASSLARDSNSPLHF
TRBJ2-6,.,TRBV6-1,CASARGTGASGANVLTF
TRBJ1-4,once,TRBV20-1,CSAKTQGILEKLFF
TRBJ2-5,.,TRBV11-3,CASSLDRQGETQYF
TRBJ2-2,.,TRBV19,CASSSPGEAGELFF
TRBJ2-7,.,TRBV7-9,CASTLPPSGVYEQYF
TRBJ2-7,.,TRBV2,CASNGGLYEQYF
TRBJ1-3,few,TRBV20-1,CSARTGDKGGNTIYF
TRBJ2-3,.,TRBV11-3,CASSGGTLGDTQYF
TRBJ2-3,.,TRBV7-6,CASSPLSGSSTDTQYF
TRBJ1-3,few,TRBV19,CASSFPSGNTIYF
TRBJ1-1,once,TRBV6-1,CASSIDRNTEAFF
TRBJ1-2,few,TRBV27,CASSSPGNYGYTF
TRBJ1-4,.,TRBV20-1,CSARGEKLFF
TRBJ2-7,few,TRBV24-1,CATSDTGTGVGEQYF
TRBJ2-7,once,TRBV7-3,CASSEGQMYEQYF
TRBJ2-4,.,TRBV30,CAWSVGGAKNIQYF
TRBJ2-7,.,TRBV12-3/TRBV12-4,CASTERGRLYEQYF
TRBJ1-5,.,TRBV27,CASRYLAGAGTPQHF
TRBJ1-2,.,TRBV20-1,CSASLRDSENHGYTF
TRBJ2-3,few,TRBV27,CASSFQGGKTDTQYF
TRBJ2-7,.,TRBV20-1,CSARDRRDIIYEQYF
TRBJ1-5,.,TRBV28,CASSLFRDSPHQPQHF
TRBJ1-5,once,TRBV18,CASSPLGNSNQPQHF
TRBJ2-3,few,TRBV27,CASSLSIKVASGSTDTQYF
TRBJ1-2,.,TRBV7-9,CASSLAPYGYTF
TRBJ2-1,.,TRBV2,CASSSPTGSYNEQFF
TRBJ1-6,.,TRBV23-1,CASSQNRAPGSPLHF
TRBJ1-2,.,TRBV19,CASSILSRDKHYGYTF
TRBJ1-3,once,TRBV27,CASSPWTGNTIYF
TRBJ2-3,once,TRBV11-2,CASSLVENGGGTDTQYF
TRBJ1-1,few,TRBV20-1,CSARGGIGEAFF
TRBJ2-7,few,TRBV20-1,CSASDEGRNSYEQYF
TRBJ1-2,few,TRBV7-2,CASSLVRQGSYGYTF
TRBJ2-5,once,TRBV4-1,CASSPWDSPDTQYF
TRBJ2-5,few,TRBV6-1,CASRETGSGRETQYF
TRBJ2-5,.,TRBV11-1,CASRSGASGYKLQETQYF
TRBJ1-2,.,TRBV29-1,CSAAGGTGYGYTF
TRBJ2-3,.,TRBV24-1,CATSDPSGASTDTQYF
TRBJ1-2,few,TRBV14,CASSQTGRYGYTF
TRBJ2-5,.,TRBV7-6,CAAAPWTVGIETQYF